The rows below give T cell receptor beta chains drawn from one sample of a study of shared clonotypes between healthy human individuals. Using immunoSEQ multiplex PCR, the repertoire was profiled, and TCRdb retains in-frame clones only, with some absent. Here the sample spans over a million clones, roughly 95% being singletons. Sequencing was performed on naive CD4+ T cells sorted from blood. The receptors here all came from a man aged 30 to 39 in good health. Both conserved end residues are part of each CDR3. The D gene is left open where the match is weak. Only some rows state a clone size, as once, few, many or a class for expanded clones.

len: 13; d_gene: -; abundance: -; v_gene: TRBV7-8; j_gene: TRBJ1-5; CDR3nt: TGTGCCAGCAGCTTAGAACTCAATCAGCCCCAGCATTTT; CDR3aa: CASSLELNQPQHF
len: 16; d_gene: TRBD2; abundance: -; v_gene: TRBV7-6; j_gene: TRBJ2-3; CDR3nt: TGTGCCAGCAGCTCCAGACTAGCGGGAGGGCCAGATACGCAGTATTTT; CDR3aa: CASSSRLAGGPDTQYF
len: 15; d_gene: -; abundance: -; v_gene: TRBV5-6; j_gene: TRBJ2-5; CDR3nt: TGTGCCAGCAGCTTGGAGTACAGGCCTCAAGAGACCCAGTACTTC; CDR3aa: CASSLEYRPQETQYF
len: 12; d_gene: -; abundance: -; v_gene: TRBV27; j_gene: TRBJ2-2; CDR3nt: TGTGCCAGCAGTTTACGCACCGGGGAGCTGTTTTTT; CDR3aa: CASSLRTGELFF
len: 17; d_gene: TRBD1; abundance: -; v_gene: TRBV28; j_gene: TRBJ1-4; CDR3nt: TGTGCCAGCAGCCCGGGGGGAGGGGGCCTGGCTAATGAAAAACTGTTTTTT; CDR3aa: CASSPGGGGLANEKLFF
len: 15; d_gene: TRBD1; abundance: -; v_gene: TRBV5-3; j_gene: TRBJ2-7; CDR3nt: TGTGCCAGAAGCTTTAGGACAGGGAGCTCCTACGAGCAGTACTTC; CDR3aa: CARSFRTGSSYEQYF
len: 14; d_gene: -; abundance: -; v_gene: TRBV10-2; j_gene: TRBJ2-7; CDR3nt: TGCGCCAGCGGCCGTGCAGGCAGCTCCTACGAGCAGTACTTC; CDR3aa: CASGRAGSSYEQYF
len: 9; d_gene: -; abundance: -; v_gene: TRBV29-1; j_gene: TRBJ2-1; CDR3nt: TGCAGCGTTGACTATGAGCAGTTCTTC; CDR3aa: CSVDYEQFF
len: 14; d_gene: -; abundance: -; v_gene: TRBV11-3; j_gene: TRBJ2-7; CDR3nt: TGTGCCAGCAGCTTAAGGGGGTCCGCTTACGAGCAGTACTTC; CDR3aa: CASSLRGSAYEQYF
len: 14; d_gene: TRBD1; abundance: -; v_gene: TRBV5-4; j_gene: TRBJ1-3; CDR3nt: TGTGCCAGCAGCATGGACAGGATTGGAAACACCATATATTTT; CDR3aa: CASSMDRIGNTIYF
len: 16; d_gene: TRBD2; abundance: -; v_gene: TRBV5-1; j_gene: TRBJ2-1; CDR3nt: TGCGCCAGCAGCTTTCTCGCTAGCGGGTTATACAATGAGCAGTTCTTC; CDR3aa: CASSFLASGLYNEQFF
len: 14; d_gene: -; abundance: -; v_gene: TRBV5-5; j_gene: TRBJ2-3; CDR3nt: TGTGCCAGCAGCTTGGGCAGATACACAGATACGCAGTATTTT; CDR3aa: CASSLGRYTDTQYF
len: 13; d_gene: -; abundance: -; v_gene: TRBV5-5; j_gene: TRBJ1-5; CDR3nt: TGTGCCAGCAGCCCCGGGGGGGGTGCGCCCCAGCATTTT; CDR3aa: CASSPGGGAPQHF
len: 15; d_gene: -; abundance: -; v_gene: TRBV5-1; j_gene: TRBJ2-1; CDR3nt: TGCGCCAGCAGCTGGGGTGGAAGCTCCTACAATGAGCAGTTCTTC; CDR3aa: CASSWGGSSYNEQFF
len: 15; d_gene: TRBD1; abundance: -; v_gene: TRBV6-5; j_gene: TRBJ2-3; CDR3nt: TGTGCCAGCAGTCCCGGACAGGGGGTGGCAGATACGCAGTATTTT; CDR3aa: CASSPGQGVADTQYF
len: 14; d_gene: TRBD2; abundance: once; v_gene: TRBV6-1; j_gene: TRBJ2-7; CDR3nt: TGTGCCAGCAGTGAACTAGCGGGAGGGCACGAGCAGTACTTC; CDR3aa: CASSELAGGHEQYF
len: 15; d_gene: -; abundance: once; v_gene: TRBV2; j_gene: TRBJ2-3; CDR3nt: TGTGCCAGCAGGGACCGGTTGACCCGCACAGATACGCAGTATTTT; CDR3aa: CASRDRLTRTDTQYF
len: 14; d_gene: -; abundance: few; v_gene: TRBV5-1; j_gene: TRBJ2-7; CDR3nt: TGCGCCAGCAGCTACAGGGAAAGCTCCTACGAGCAGTACTTC; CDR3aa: CASSYRESSYEQYF
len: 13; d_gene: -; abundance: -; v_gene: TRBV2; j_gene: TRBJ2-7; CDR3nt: TGTGCCAGCAGGTCTGGTCCGCTCGAGGAGCAGTACTTC; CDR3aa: CASRSGPLEEQYF
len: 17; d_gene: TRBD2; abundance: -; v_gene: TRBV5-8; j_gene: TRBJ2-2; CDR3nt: TGTGCCAGCAGCTCGGGACTAGCGGGAGCGTTAACCGGGGAGCTGTTTTTT; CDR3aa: CASSSGLAGALTGELFF
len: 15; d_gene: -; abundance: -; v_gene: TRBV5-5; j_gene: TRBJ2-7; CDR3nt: TGTGCCAGCAGCCGGGAGGGGACAGGGCGTCGCGAGCAGTACTTC; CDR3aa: CASSREGTGRREQYF
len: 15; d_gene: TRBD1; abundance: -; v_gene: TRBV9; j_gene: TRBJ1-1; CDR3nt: TGTGCCAGCAGCGTTTTTGACAGGGCGAACACTGAAGCTTTCTTT; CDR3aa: CASSVFDRANTEAFF
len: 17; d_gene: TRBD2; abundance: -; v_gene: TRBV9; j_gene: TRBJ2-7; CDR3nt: TGTGCCAGCAGCCCCCGAGCCGGGACTACTCAAGACTACGAGCAGTACTTC; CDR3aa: CASSPRAGTTQDYEQYF
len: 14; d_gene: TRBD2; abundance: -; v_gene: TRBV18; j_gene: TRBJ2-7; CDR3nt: TGTGCCAGCTCACAACAGGCGGGGGGCTACGAGCAGTACTTC; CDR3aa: CASSQQAGGYEQYF
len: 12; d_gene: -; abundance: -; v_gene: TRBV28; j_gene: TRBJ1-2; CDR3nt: TGTGCCAGCAGTGTCGAGAACTATGGCTACACCTTC; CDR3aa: CASSVENYGYTF
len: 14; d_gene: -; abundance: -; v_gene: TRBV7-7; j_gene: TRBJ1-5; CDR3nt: TGTGCCAGCAGCTCCCCGAGGACCTTAGCGCCCCAGCATTTT; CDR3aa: CASSSPRTLAPQHF